This T cell receptor (beta chain) was found in a study of cytomegalovirus exposure and HLA in healthy donors. Study-level points and caveats: The authors judged a highly shared variant cluster likely a sequencing artifact. It was 150 to 200 TCR beta chains that were listed as cytomegalovirus-associated.

The PCR used 60 Vbeta and 13 Jbeta primers. In the original processing: An analysis that came later counted 73 million or so unique TCR beta chains, about 10 million shared. TCRdb's table, derived via immunoSEQ multiplex PCR, lists solely in-frame clones and lacks some. The V and J calls and clone size were taken over from that table, and D and trimming were inferred from the DNA. In the table there are around 150,000 clones, around 68% of which are singletons. As concerns this clone: The antigen is undetermined.

CDR3 length equals 15 residues. Per the germline V gene, CDR1 is KGHSH and CDR2 is LQKENI. Between the trimmed V and J ends, which lost 2 bases and 5 bases, there was a span of 14 bases. This chain connects TRBV18 to TRBJ2-3; a weak D match, TRBD1 (6 bases). Material for sequencing was PBMCs. The clonotype comes from a middle-aged woman in good health and CMV-seropositive. Written as DNA, the CDR3 is TGTGCCAGCTCACCAGCCGGGACAACCCTAGATACGCAGTATTTT. It is translated as CASSPAGTTLDTQYF.